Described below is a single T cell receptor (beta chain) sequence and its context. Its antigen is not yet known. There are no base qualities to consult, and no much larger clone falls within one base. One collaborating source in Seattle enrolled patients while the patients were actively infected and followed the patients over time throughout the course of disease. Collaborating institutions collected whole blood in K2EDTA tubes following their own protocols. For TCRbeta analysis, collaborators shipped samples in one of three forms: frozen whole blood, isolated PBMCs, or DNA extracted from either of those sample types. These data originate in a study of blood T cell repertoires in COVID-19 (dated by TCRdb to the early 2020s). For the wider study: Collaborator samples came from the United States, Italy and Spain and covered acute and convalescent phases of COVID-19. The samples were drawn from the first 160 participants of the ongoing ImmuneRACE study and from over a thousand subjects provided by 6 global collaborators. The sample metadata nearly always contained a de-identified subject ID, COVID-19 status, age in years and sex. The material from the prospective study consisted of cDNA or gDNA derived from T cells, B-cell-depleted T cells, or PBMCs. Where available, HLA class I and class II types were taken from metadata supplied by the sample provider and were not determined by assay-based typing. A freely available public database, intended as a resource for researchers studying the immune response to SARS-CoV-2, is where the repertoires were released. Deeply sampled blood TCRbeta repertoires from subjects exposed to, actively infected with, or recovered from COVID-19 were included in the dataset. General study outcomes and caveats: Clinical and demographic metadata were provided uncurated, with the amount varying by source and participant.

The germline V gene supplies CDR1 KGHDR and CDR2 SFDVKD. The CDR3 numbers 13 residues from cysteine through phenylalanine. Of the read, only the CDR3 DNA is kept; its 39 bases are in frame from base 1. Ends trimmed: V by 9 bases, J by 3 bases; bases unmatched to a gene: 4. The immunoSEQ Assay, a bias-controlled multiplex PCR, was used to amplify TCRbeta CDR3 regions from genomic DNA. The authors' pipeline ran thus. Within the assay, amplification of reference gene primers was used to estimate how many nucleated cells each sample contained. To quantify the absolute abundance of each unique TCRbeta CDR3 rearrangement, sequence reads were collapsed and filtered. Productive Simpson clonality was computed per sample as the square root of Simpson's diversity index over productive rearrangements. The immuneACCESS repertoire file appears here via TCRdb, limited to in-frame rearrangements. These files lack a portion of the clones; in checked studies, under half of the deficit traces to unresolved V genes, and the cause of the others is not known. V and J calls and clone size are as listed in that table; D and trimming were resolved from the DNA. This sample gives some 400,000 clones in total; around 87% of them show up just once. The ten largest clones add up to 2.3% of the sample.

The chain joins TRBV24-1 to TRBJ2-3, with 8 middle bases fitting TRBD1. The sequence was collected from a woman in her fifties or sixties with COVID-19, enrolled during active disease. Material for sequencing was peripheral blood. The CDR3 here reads CATAQGETDTQYF. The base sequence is TGTGCCACCGCACAGGGGGAAACAGATACGCAGTATTTT.